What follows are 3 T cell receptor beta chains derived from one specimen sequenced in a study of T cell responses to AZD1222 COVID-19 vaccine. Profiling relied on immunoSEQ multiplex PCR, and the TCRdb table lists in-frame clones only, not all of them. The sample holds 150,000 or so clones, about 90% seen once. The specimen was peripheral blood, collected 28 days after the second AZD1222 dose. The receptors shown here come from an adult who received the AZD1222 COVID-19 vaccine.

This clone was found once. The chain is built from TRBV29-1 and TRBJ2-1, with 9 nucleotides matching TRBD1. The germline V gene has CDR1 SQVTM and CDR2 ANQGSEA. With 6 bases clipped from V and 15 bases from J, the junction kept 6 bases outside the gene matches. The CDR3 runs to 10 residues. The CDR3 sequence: CSVAGTGLFF. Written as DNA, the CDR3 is TGCAGCGTCGCCGGGACAGGGTTGTTCTTC.

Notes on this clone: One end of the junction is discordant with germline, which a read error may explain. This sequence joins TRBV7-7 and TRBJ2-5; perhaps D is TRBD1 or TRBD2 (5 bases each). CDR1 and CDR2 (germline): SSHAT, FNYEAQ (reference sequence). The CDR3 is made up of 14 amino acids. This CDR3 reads CASSFQWGQETQYF. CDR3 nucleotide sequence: TGTGCTAGCAGCTTCCAGTGGGGGCAAGAGACCCAGTACTTC.

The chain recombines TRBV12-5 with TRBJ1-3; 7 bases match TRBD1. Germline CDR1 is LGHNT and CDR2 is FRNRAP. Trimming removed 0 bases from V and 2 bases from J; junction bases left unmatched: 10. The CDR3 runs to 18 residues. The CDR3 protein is CASGLVHTGVVAGNTIYF. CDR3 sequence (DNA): TGTGCTAGTGGTTTGGTACACACAGGGGTAGTGGCTGGAAACACCATATATTTT. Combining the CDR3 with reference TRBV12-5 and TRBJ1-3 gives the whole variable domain DARVTQTPRHKVTEMGQEVTMRCQPILGHNTVFWYRQTMMQGLELLAYFRNRAPLDDSGMPKDRFSAEMPDATLATLKIQPSEPRDSAVYFCASGLVHTGVVAGNTIYFGEGSWLTVV.